These 12 T cell receptor beta chains originate from one sample sequenced in a study of identical twins. Using its own MiXCR run on the 5' RACE reads, TCRdb lists one record per CDR3 protein. The sample lists 540,000 or so distinct CDR3 sequences, about a fifth occurring once. In addition, the sample was reused for a study of yellow fever vaccine responses in identical twins.

Specimen: CD4+ T cells sorted from blood. The receptor source for this set is a woman between 18 and 29 years old in good health.

The rearrangement links TRBV12-3 or TRBV12-4 to TRBJ1-1; tentatively, D is TRBD1 (6 bases). The CDR3 runs 14 residues. V was cut by 5 bases and J by 6 bases, with 16 bases left in between. Here the CDR3 DNA reads TGTGCCAGCAGTGCCCGTAGGGACAACTCTGAAGCTTTCTTT. The encoded protein is CASSARRDNSEAFF.

This clonotype was picked up a small number of times. This sequence joins TRBV12-3 or TRBV12-4 and TRBJ2-1; D is unclear. Trimming took 4 bases from V and 7 from J, leaving 5 bases between them. The CDR3 loop spans 11 amino acids. The CDR3 region has the DNA TGTGCCAGCAGTTGGAAAAATGAGCAGTTCTTC. Translated: CASSWKNEQFF.

This clonotype was picked up many times. The chain uses TRBV5-1 and TRBJ1-2; D might be TRBD1 (6 bases). CDR1 is SGHRS, CDR2 YFSETQ, per germline. The length of the CDR3 is 15 residues. V was shortened by 4 bases and J by 5 bases, with 18 bases between the two germline ends. CDR3 nucleotide sequence: TGCGCCAGCAGCGACCCGGGACAAGGGGTTTATGGCTACACCTTC. Protein: CASSDPGQGVYGYTF.

This clonotype was picked up a small number of times. The chain recombines TRBV20-1 with TRBJ1-5; D is undetermined. Per germline, CDR1 DFQATT and CDR2 SNEGSKA (reference sequence). V lost 5 bases to trimming and J lost 4 bases, with 15 bases between them. This CDR3 is 14 amino acids long. This CDR3 is CSALSYERNQPQHF. In DNA form, the CDR3 reads TGCAGTGCTCTCAGCTACGAGCGGAATCAGCCCCAGCATTTT.

This clonotype was seen only a few times. The chain uses TRBV5-5 and TRBJ1-4; maybe TRBD1 (5 bases). V lost 6 bases to trimming and J lost 7 bases, with 19 bases between them. The CDR3 spans 15 residues. Per the germline V gene, CDR1 is SGHKS and CDR2 is YYEKEE (reference sequence). The CDR3 bases are TGTGCCAGCACCCGTGGGGTGACCGGGGGTGAAAAACTGTTTTTT. This gives the protein CASTRGVTGGEKLFF.

V is TRBV2 and J is TRBJ2-7; a possible D gene is TRBD1 (5 bases). With 8 bases removed from V and 0 bases from J, the gap between germline ends came to 14 bases. Germline V lookup: CDR1 SNHLY, CDR2 FYNNEI. The CDR3 is 14 residues long. The CDR3 sequence: CASQKGDSSYEQYF. Written as DNA, the CDR3 is TGTGCCAGCCAGAAGGGCGACAGCTCCTACGAGCAGTACTTC.

This clonotype has a handful of counts. This chain uses TRBV2 with TRBJ2-1; tentatively, D is TRBD2 (6 bases). Trimming took off 5 bases at V and 8 bases at J, with 7 bases between the two ends. CDR1 and CDR2 from the germline V gene are SNHLY and FYNNEI. There are 11 residues in the CDR3. In DNA, the CDR3 is TGTGCCAGCAGTACTAGCTATGAGCAGTTCTTC. It translates to CASSTSYEQFF.

The chain uses TRBV10-3 and TRBJ2-7; the match to TRBD1 covers 8 bases. This CDR3 has 13 residues. Germline loops: CDR1 ENHRY, CDR2 SYGVKD. V shed 4 bases, J shed 4 bases, and the junction held 3 bases outside the gene matches. This CDR3 is CAISVNRGYEQYF. Written as DNA, the CDR3 is TGTGCCATCAGTGTTAACAGGGGGTACGAGCAGTACTTC.

This rearrangement joins TRBV18 to TRBJ2-5; D is undetermined. The CDR3 has 13 amino acids. The V gene's germline CDR1 is KGHSH and CDR2 LQKENI. Trimming cost V 3 bases and J 2 bases, with 7 bases left between them. The CDR3 protein is CASSPSTQETQYF. For the CDR3, the DNA is TGTGCCAGCTCACCTAGTACGCAAGAGACCCAGTACTTC.

The V gene is TRBV29-1, the J gene TRBJ2-5; D may be TRBD1 or TRBD2 (5 bases each). With 7 bases removed from V and 7 bases from J, the gap between germline ends came to 28 bases. CDR3 length: 16 amino acids. The germline gives CDR1 SQVTM, CDR2 ANQGSEA. CDR3 DNA: TGCAGCGCCTCAAGAGTCCGGGACCTCCCCGGGTGGACCCAGTACTTC. It codes for CSASRVRDLPGWTQYF.

The rearrangement joins TRBV5-1 to TRBJ2-5; 10 positions match TRBD2. V lost 6 bases, J lost 5 bases, and 13 bases stayed unmatched. The CDR3 is 16 amino acids. Germline V CDR1 and CDR2: SGHRS, YFSETQ. The CDR3 coding sequence is TGCGCCAGCAAGGTCACTAGCGGGGCAAACGAGGAGACCCAGTACTTC. It is translated as CASKVTSGANEETQYF.

This clonotype was counted only a few times. The chain joins TRBV6-1 to TRBJ2-5; TRBD1 might be the D (6 bases). Per germline, CDR1 MNHNS and CDR2 SASEGT. The CDR3 contains 14 residues. V was shortened by 2 bases and J by 2 bases, with 9 bases between the two germline ends. CDR3 loop: CASSELDRQETQYF. CDR3 sequence (DNA): TGTGCCAGCAGTGAATTGGACAGACAAGAGACCCAGTACTTC.